These T cell receptor beta chains were read from a single sample in a study of shared clonotypes between healthy human individuals. Repertoires were generated with immunoSEQ multiplex PCR, while TCRdb's copy carries only in-frame clones and drops some. The sample includes around 2.1 million clones, approximately 96% seen only once; the top ten take 0.13%. Specimen: naive CD4+ T cells sorted from blood. The source of these receptors is a man aged 18 to 30 in good health. The CDR3 runs from the conserved cysteine through the conserved F or W. A D gene is named only where the DNA matches it firmly. Expanded clones get a size class; other rows say once, few or many, or leave the size out.

clone size	J gene	D gene	V gene	CDR3 protein	CDR3 DNA
-	TRBJ2-2	-	TRBV5-4	CASLRGPNTGELFF	TGTGCGAGCCTGCGGGGTCCGAACACCGGGGAGCTGTTTTTT
-	TRBJ1-1	-	TRBV27	CASNKQGLDTEAFF	TGTGCCAGCAACAAACAGGGATTGGACACTGAAGCTTTCTTT
-	TRBJ2-1	-	TRBV25-1	CASSDGLTYNEQFF	TGTGCCAGCAGTGATGGGTTAACCTACAATGAGCAGTTCTTC
-	TRBJ1-2	-	TRBV5-8	CASSLEVSGGSHLYGYTF	TGTGCCAGCAGCTTGGAAGTTTCCGGGGGGAGCCACCTCTATGGCTACACCTTC
-	TRBJ1-6	-	TRBV7-9	CASSLGPFNSPLHF	TGTGCCAGCAGCCTCGGGCCCTTTAATTCACCCCTCCACTTT
-	TRBJ2-4	TRBD1	TRBV5-1	CASSLADRGRENIQYF	TGCGCCAGCAGCTTGGCGGACAGGGGGCGCGAAAACATTCAGTACTTC
-	TRBJ2-7	-	TRBV18	CASSPPGSSSYEQYF	TGTGCCAGCTCACCACCGGGCAGCAGCTCCTACGAGCAGTACTTC
-	TRBJ2-7	-	TRBV10-3	CAARAGDPYEQYF	TGTGCCGCAAGGGCAGGGGACCCCTACGAGCAGTACTTC
-	TRBJ1-5	-	TRBV7-2	CASSLGGRGIGNQPQHF	TGTGCCAGCAGCTTAGGTGGCAGGGGTATAGGAAATCAGCCCCAGCATTTT
once	TRBJ1-3	-	TRBV11-2	CASSLSGGRNSGNTIYF	TGTGCCAGCAGCTTGAGCGGGGGGCGAAACTCTGGAAACACCATATATTTT
once	TRBJ2-7	TRBD2	TRBV18	CASSRTSGSSYEQYF	TGTGCCAGCTCACGAACTAGCGGAAGCTCCTACGAGCAGTACTTC
-	TRBJ2-5	-	TRBV6-5	CASSRLGPSGETQYF	TGTGCCAGCAGCCGACTCGGCCCTTCGGGGGAGACCCAGTACTTC
-	TRBJ2-7	-	TRBV12-5	CASGWRGPGSYEQYF	TGTGCTAGTGGCTGGAGGGGGCCGGGATCGTACGAGCAGTACTTC
-	TRBJ1-2	-	TRBV5-1	CASTDTYNYGYTF	TGCGCCAGTACCGACACATATAACTATGGCTACACCTTC
-	TRBJ2-7	TRBD2	TRBV7-2	CASSPSAGAPYEQYF	TGTGCCAGCAGCCCGTCAGCGGGGGCACCCTACGAGCAGTACTTC
-	TRBJ2-5	-	TRBV14	CASSQASTPQETQYF	TGTGCCAGCAGCCAAGCCAGCACTCCACAAGAGACCCAGTACTTC
-	TRBJ2-5	-	TRBV4-3	CASSPGGTGETQYF	TGCGCCAGCAGCCCTGGGGGGACGGGAGAGACCCAGTACTTC
once	TRBJ2-7	-	TRBV25-1	CASSGRTATYEQYF	TGTGCCAGCAGTGGCCGGACGGCAACCTACGAGCAGTACTTC
-	TRBJ1-2	-	TRBV7-7	CASSEEGSFNGYTF	TGTGCTAGCAGCGAGGAGGGGTCATTCAATGGCTACACCTTC
-	TRBJ2-2	TRBD1	TRBV10-3	CAISGTGANTGELFF	TGTGCCATCAGTGGGACAGGGGCGAACACCGGGGAGCTGTTTTTT
-	TRBJ2-7	TRBD2	TRBV11-2	CASSLDLGGLTYEQYF	TGTGCCAGCAGCTTAGATCTGGGAGGGCTAACCTACGAGCAGTACTTC
-	TRBJ1-1	-	TRBV28	CASRGDTEAFF	TGTGCCAGCAGGGGGGACACTGAAGCTTTCTTT
once	TRBJ2-3	TRBD2	TRBV9	CASSPTAGGSTDTQYF	TGTGCCAGCAGCCCCACAGCGGGGGGAAGCACAGATACGCAGTATTTT
-	TRBJ2-2	TRBD1	TRBV27	CASSYDRDRRYTGELFF	TGTGCCAGCAGTTACGATAGGGACAGGAGGTACACCGGGGAGCTGTTTTTT
-	TRBJ1-1	-	TRBV5-1	CASSWTGGPVGTEAFF	TGCGCCAGCAGCTGGACGGGGGGCCCCGTCGGGACTGAAGCTTTCTTT
once	TRBJ1-1	-	TRBV6-1	CASSNRDGGGTEAFF	TGTGCCAGCAGTAACCGGGACGGCGGAGGCACTGAAGCTTTCTTT
once	TRBJ1-1	TRBD1	TRBV28	CASSPTGEHTEAFF	TGTGCCAGCAGCCCCACAGGGGAACACACTGAAGCTTTCTTT
once	TRBJ2-7	TRBD1	TRBV30	CAWSSSGTGSYEQYF	TGTGCCTGGAGTTCATCCGGGACAGGGTCCTACGAGCAGTACTTC
-	TRBJ2-3	-	TRBV6-6	CASGDRAGTDTQYF	TGTGCCAGCGGAGACAGAGCTGGCACAGATACGCAGTATTTT
-	TRBJ1-5	-	TRBV6-1	CASRGNGGEDQPQHF	TGTGCCAGCCGGGGAAACGGGGGGGAGGATCAGCCCCAGCATTTT